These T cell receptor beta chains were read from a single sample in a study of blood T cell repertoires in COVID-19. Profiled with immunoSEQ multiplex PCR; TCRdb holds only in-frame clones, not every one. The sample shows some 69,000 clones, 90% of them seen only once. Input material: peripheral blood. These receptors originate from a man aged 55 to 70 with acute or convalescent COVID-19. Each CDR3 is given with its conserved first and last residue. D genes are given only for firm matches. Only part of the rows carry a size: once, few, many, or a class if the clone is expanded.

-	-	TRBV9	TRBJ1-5	CASSVGNGGQPQHF	TGTGCCAGCAGCGTAGGAAATGGGGGCCAGCCCCAGCATTTT
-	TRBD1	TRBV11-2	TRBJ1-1	CASSPRQGAYTEAFF	TGTGCCAGCAGCCCCCGACAGGGGGCTTACACTGAAGCTTTCTTT
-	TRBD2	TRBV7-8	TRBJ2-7	CASSSTIPGGAGGNSYEQYF	TGTGCCAGCAGCTCTACAATTCCCGGGGGAGCGGGGGGCAATTCCTACGAGCAGTACTTC
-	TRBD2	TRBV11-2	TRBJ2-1	CASSTIAGGPYNEQFF	TGTGCCAGCAGCACCATAGCGGGGGGGCCCTACAATGAGCAGTTCTTC
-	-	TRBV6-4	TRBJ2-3	CASSSRVASSTDTQYF	TGTGCCAGCAGCTCGCGGGTGGCCTCTAGCACAGATACGCAGTATTTT
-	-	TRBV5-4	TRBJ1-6	CASSPGQVRGHSPLHF	TGTGCCAGCAGCCCGGGACAAGTGAGGGGACATTCACCCCTCCACTTT
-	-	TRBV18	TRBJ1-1	CASSPLTGPFLAFF	TGTGCCAGCTCACCCCTTACAGGGCCGTTTCTAGCTTTCTTT
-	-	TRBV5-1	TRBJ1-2	CASSLGSPRGYTF	TGCGCCAGCAGCCTGGGGTCTCCGCGAGGCTACACCTTC
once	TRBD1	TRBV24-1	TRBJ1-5	CATSGQGASNQPQHF	TGTGCCACCAGTGGACAGGGGGCGAGCAATCAGCCCCAGCATTTT
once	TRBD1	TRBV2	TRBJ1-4	CASSGRDRHNEKLFF	TGTGCCAGCAGTGGACGGGACAGGCATAATGAAAAACTGTTTTTT
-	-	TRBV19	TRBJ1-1	CATRPERLAEAFF	TGTGCCACCCGGCCAGAGCGGCTTGCTGAAGCTTTCTTT
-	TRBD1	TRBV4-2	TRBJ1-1	CASSPSQGVVSEAFF	TGTGCCAGCAGCCCGTCTCAGGGGGTCGTCTCTGAAGCTTTCTTT
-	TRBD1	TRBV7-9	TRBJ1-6	CASSLGTGDHYNSPLHF	TGTGCCAGCAGCTTAGGTACAGGGGACCACTATAATTCACCCCTCCACTTT
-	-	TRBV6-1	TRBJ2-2	CASSELGAGELFF	TGTGCCAGCAGTGAACTAGGGGCCGGGGAGCTGTTTTTT
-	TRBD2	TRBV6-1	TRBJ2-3	CASSEAGGGDTQYF	TGTGCCAGCAGTGAAGCGGGGGGGGGAGATACGCAGTATTTT
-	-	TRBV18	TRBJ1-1	CASSPDRLNTEAFF	TGTGCCAGCTCACCCGACAGACTGAACACTGAAGCTTTCTTT
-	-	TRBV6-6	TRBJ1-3	CASSPDDRGNTIYF	TGTGCCAGCAGCCCGGATGACAGGGGAAACACCATATATTTT
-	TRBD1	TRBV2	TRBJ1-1	CASILDRDTEAFF	TGTGCCAGCATCCTGGACAGGGACACTGAAGCTTTCTTT
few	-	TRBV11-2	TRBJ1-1	CASSLGWGVEKGGTEAFF	TGTGCCAGCAGCTTAGGTTGGGGGGTGGAGAAAGGTGGCACTGAAGCTTTCTTT
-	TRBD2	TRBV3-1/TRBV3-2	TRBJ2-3	CASSQDTLAGAFPDTQYF	TGTGCCAGCAGCCAAGACACATTAGCGGGGGCGTTTCCAGATACGCAGTATTTT
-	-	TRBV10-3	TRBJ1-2	CATSRTDYGYTF	TGTGCCACCTCCCGGACAGACTATGGCTACACCTTC
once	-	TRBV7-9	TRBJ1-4	CASSLGRQIQEKLFF	TGTGCCAGCAGCTTAGGGCGACAGATACAGGAAAAACTGTTTTTT
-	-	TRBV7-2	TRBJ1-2	CASSFGPAGQHGYTF	TGTGCCAGCAGCTTCGGCCCAGCGGGGCAACATGGCTACACCTTC
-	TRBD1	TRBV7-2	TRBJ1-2	CASSHGTGGSYGYTF	TGTGCCAGCAGCCACGGGACAGGGGGTTCATATGGCTACACCTTC
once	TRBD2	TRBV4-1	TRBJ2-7	CASSQVGVYGGAQYF	TGCGCCAGCAGCCAAGTAGGAGTATACGGGGGGGCGCAGTACTTC
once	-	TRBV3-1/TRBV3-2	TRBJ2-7	CASSLKRAGPSYEQYF	TGTGCCAGCAGCCTTAAAAGGGCAGGGCCCTCCTACGAGCAGTACTTC
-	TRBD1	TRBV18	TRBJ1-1	CASSPLGQGAMNTEAFF	TGTGCCAGCTCACCACTGGGACAGGGGGCAATGAACACTGAAGCTTTCTTT
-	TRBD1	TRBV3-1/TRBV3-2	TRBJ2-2	CASSRQGVTGELFF	TGTGCCAGCAGTAGACAGGGGGTCACCGGGGAGCTGTTTTTT
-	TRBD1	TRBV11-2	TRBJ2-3	CAGSRGTGGPDTQYF	TGTGCCGGGAGCAGGGGGACAGGGGGACCAGATACGCAGTATTTT
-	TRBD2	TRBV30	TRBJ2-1	CAWSPGRGEYNEQFF	TGTGCCTGGAGTCCTGGGCGGGGGGAATACAATGAGCAGTTCTTC
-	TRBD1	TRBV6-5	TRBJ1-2	CASSSGDRGTDGYTF	TGTGCCAGCAGTTCGGGGGACAGGGGGACGGATGGCTACACCTTC
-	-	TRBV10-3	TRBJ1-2	CAISAGVSWYGYTF	TGTGCCATCAGTGCGGGGGTTAGTTGGTATGGCTACACCTTC
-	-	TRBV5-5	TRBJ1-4	CASSPSGGEKLFF	TGTGCCAGCAGCCCTTCGGGGGGGGAAAAACTGTTTTTT
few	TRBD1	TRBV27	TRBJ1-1	CASRTLQGSEAFF	TGTGCCAGCAGGACACTACAGGGGAGTGAAGCTTTCTTT
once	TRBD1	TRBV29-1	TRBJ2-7	CSGRGQGIGEQYF	TGCAGCGGTAGGGGACAGGGTATAGGGGAGCAGTACTTC
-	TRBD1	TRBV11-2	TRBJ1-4	CASSLEGTAFREKLFF	TGTGCCAGCAGCTTAGAAGGGACAGCTTTTCGGGAAAAACTGTTTTTT
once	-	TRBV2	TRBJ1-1	CASSPDLEAEAFF	TGTGCCAGCAGTCCCGACCTCGAGGCTGAAGCTTTCTTT